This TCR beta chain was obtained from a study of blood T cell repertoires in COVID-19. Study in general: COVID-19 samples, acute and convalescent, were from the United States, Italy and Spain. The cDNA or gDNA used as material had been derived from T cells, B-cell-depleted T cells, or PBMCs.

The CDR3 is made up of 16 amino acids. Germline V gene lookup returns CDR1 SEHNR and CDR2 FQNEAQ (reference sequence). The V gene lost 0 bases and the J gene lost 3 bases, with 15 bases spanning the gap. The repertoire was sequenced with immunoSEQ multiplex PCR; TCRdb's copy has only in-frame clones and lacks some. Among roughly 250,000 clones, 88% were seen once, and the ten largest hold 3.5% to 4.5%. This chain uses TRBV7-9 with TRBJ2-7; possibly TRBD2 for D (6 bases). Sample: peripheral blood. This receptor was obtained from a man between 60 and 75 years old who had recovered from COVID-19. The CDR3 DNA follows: TGTGCCAGCAGCTTAGCTCCTAGCGAAAAGATCTACGAGCAGTACTTC. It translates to CASSLAPSEKIYEQYF.